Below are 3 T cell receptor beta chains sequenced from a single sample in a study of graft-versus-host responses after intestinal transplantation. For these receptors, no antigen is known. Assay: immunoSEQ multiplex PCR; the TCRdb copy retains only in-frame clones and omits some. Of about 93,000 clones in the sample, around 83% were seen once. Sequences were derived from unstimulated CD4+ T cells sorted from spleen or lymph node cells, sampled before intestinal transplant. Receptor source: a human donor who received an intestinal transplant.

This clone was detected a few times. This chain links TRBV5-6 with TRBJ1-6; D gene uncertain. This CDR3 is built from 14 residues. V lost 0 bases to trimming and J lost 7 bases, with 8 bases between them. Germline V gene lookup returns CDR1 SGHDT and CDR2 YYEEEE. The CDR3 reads CASSLGGWNSPLHF. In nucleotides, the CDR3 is TGTGCCAGCAGCTTGGGCGGGTGGAATTCACCCCTCCACTTT.

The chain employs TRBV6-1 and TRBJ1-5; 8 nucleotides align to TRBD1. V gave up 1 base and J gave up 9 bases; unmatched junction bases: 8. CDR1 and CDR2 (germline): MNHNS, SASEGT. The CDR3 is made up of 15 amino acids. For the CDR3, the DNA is TGTGCCAGCAGTGAAGGTACCATCGGGACAGGGCCCCAGCATTTT. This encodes CASSEGTIGTGPQHF.

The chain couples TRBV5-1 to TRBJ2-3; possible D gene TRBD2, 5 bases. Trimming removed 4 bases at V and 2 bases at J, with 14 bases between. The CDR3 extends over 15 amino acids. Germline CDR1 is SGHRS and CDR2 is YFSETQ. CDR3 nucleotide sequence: TGCGCCAGCAGCCCCCTCAGCGGAAACACAGATACGCAGTATTTT. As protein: CASSPLSGNTDTQYF.